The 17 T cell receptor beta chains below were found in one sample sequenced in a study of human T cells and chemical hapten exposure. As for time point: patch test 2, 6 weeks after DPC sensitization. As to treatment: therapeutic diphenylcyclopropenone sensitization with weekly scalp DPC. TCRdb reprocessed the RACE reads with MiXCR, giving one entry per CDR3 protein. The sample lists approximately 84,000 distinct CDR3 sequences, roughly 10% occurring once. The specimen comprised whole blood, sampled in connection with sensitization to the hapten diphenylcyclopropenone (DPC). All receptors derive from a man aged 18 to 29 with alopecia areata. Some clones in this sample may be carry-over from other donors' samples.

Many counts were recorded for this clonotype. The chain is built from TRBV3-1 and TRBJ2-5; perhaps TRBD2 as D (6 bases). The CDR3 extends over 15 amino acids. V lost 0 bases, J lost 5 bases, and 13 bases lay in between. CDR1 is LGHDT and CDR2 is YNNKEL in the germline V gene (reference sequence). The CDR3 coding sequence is TGTGCCAGCAGCCAAGATCGGGGACTGGGGGAGACCCAGTACTTC. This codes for CASSQDRGLGETQYF.

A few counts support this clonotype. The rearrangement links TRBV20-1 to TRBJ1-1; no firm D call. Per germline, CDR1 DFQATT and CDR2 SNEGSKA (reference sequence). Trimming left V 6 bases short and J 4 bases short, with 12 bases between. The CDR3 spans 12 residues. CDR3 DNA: TGCAGTGCCAACAAGGGAGGCACTGAAGCTTTCTTT. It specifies CSANKGGTEAFF.

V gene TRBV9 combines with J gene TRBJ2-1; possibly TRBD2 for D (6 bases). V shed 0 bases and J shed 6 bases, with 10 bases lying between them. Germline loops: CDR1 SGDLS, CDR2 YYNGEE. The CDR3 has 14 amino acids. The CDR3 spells CASSVAGGANEQFF. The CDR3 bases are TGTGCCAGCAGCGTAGCCGGAGGGGCCAATGAGCAGTTCTTC.

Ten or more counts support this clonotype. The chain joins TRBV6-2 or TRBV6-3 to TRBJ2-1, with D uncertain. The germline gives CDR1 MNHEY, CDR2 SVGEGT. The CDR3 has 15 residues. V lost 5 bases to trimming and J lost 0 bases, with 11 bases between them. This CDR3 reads CASSVSRISYNEQFF. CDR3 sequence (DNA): TGTGCCAGCAGTGTTAGTAGAATCTCCTACAATGAGCAGTTCTTC.

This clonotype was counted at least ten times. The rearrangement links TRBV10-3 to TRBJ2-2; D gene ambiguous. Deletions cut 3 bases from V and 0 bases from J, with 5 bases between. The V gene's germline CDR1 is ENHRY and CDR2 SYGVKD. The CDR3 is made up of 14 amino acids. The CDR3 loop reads CAISEYTNTGELFF. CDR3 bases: TGTGCCATCAGTGAATATACGAACACCGGGGAGCTGTTTTTT.

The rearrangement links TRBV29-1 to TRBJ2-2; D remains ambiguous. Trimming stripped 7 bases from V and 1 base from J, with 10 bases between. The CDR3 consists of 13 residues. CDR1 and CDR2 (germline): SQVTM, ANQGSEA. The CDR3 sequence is CSGETENTGELFF. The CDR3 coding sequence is TGCAGCGGCGAAACGGAGAACACCGGGGAGCTGTTTTTT.

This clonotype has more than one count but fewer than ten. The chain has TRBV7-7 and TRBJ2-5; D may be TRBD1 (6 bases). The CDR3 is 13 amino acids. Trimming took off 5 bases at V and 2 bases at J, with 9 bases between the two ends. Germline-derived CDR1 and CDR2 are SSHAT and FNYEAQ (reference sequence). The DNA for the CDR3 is TGTGCCAGCAGCCGAGGACAGCAAGAGACCCAGTACTTC. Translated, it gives CASSRGQQETQYF. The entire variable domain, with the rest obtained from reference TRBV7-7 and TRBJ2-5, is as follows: GAGVSQSPRYKVTKRGQDVTLRCDPISSHATLYWYQQALGQGPEFLTYFNYEAQPDKSGLPSDRFSAERPEGSISTLTIQRTEQRDSAMYRCASSRGQQETQYFGPGTRLLVL.

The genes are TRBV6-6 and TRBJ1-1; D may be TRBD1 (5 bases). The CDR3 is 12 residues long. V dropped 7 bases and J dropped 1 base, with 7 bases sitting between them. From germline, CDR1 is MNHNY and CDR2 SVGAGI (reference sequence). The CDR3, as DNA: TGTGCCAGCACAGGACAGAACACTGAAGCTTTCTTT. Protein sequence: CASTGQNTEAFF.

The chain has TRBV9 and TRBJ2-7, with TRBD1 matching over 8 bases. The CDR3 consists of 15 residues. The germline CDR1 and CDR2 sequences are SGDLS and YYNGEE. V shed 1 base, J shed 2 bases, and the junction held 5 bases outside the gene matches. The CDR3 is CASSVSVTGAYEQYF. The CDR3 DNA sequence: TGTGCCAGCAGCGTATCCGTGACAGGGGCCTACGAGCAGTACTTC.

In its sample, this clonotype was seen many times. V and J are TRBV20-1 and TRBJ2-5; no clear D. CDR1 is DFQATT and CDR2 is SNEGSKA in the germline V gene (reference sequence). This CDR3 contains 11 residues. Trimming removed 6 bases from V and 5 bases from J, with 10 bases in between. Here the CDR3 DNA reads TGCAGTGCCGATCATGGGGAGACCCAGTACTTC. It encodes CSADHGETQYF.

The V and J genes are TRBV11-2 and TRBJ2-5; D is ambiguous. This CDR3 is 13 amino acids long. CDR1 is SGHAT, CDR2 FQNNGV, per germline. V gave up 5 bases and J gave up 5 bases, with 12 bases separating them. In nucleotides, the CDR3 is TGTGCCAGCAGCCTCCAAACCACGGAGACCCAGTACTTC. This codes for CASSLQTTETQYF. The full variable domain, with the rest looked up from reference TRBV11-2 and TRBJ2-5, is EAGVAQSPRYKIIEKRQSVAFWCNPISGHATLYWYQQILGQGPKLLIQFQNNGVVDDSQLPKDRFSAERLKGVDSTLKIQPAKLEDSAVYLCASSLQTTETQYFGPGTRLLVL.

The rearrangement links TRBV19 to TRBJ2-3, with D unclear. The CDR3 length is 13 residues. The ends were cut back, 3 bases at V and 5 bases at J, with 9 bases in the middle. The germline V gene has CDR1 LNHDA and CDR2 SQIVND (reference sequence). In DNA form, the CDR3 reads TGTGCCAGTAGTATCGCATTGGGAGATACGCAGTATTTT. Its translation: CASSIALGDTQYF.

For the CDR3, the DNA is TGCGCCAGCAGCCTCGGGACCCTGAATGAAAAACTGTTTTTT. It specifies CASSLGTLNEKLFF. This rearrangement joins TRBV4-1 to TRBJ1-4; possible D gene TRBD1, 5 bases. In germline, CDR1 is MGHRA, CDR2 YSYEKL. The CDR3 has 14 residues. Trimming shortened V by 4 bases and J by 5 bases, and 11 bases separated the two germline ends.

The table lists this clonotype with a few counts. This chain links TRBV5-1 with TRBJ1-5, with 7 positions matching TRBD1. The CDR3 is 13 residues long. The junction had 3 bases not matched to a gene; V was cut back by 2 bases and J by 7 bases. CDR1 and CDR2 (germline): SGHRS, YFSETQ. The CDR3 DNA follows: TGCGCCAGCAGCTTATACAGGGGCCAGCCCCAGCATTTT. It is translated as CASSLYRGQPQHF.

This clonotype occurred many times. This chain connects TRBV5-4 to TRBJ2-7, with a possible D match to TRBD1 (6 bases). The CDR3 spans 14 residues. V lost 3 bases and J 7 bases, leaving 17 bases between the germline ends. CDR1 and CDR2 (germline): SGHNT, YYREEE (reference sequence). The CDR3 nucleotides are TGTGCCAGCAGCTCAGGGACAAGAGCTAATGAGCAGTACGTC. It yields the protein CASSSGTRANEQYV.

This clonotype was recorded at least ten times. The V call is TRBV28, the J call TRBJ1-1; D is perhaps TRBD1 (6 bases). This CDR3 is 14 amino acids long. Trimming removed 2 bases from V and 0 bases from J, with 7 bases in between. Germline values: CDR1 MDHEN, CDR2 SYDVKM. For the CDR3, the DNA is TGTGCCAGCAGTTTAAACAGGGTGAACACTGAAGCTTTCTTT. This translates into CASSLNRVNTEAFF.

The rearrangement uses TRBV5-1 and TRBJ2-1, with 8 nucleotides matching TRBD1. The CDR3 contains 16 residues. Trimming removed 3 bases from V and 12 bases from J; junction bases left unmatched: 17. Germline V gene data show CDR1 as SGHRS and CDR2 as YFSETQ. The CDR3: CASSSVNPGQVRVQFF. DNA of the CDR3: TGCGCCAGCAGCTCGGTAAATCCGGGACAGGTGCGTGTGCAGTTCTTC.